The next 11 T cell receptor beta chains were all read from a single sample in a study of technical replicates of blood from a few donors. The table came from immunoSEQ multiplex PCR; TCRdb's copy has only in-frame clones and leaves some out. The table lists tens of thousands of clones, 92% of them singletons. The sequencing input was T cells isolated from PBMCs. The receptors stem from a human donor in good health.

The chain is built from TRBV6-5 and TRBJ2-2; D is perhaps TRBD2 (5 bases). The CDR3 is made up of 13 amino acids. V lost 11 bases and J 2 bases, leaving 12 bases between the germline ends. Per germline, CDR1 MNHEY and CDR2 SVGAGI. As DNA, the CDR3 is TGTGCCGGAATGGACTTTAACACCGGGGAGCTGTTTTTT. Amino acids: CAGMDFNTGELFF.

The chain employs TRBV6-1 and TRBJ1-4; D is uncertain. Germline-derived CDR1 and CDR2 are MNHNS and SASEGT. The CDR3 covers 12 residues. Between the trimmed V and J ends, which lost 8 bases and 5 bases, there was a span of 9 bases. The CDR3 coding sequence is TGTGCCAGCCGGGAGGCGAATGAAAAACTGTTTTTT. Translating it yields CASREANEKLFF.

The chain is built from TRBV5-6 and TRBJ1-6; D is perhaps TRBD1 (6 bases). CDR1 and CDR2 (germline): SGHDT, YYEEEE. V was cut by 2 bases and J by 7 bases, with 19 bases left in between. The CDR3 is 17 amino acids. The CDR3, as DNA: TGTGCCAGCAGCTTAAAGACAGGTACTACGCTGAATTCACCCCTCCACTTT. This translates into CASSLKTGTTLNSPLHF.

The rearrangement links TRBV5-5 to TRBJ2-5; D remains ambiguous. Trimming removed 3 bases from V and 2 bases from J, with 2 bases in between. Germline V CDR1 and CDR2: SGHKS, YYEKEE (reference sequence). This CDR3 comprises 11 residues. The CDR3 is CASSSQETQYF. CDR3 sequence (DNA): TGTGCCAGCAGCTCTCAAGAGACCCAGTACTTC.

The chain combines TRBV27 with TRBJ2-3, with D maybe TRBD2 (6 bases). Trimming pared 6 bases from V and 4 bases from J, leaving 14 bases between. This CDR3 has 14 amino acids. Germline V gives CDR1 MNHEY, CDR2 SMNVEV (reference sequence). CDR3 sequence: CASSWERASDTQYF. CDR3 DNA sequence: TGTGCCAGCAGCTGGGAGCGGGCTTCAGATACGCAGTATTTT.

The CDR3 loop reads CASSFQITGELFF. The CDR3 bases are TGTGCCAGTAGTTTCCAAATCACCGGGGAGCTGTTTTTT. This chain links TRBV19 with TRBJ2-2; D is undetermined. Trimming cost V 5 bases and J 4 bases, with 8 bases left between them. Germline values: CDR1 LNHDA, CDR2 SQIVND (reference sequence). The CDR3 runs 13 residues.

The V and J genes are TRBV4-1 and TRBJ2-7; 7 bases match TRBD1. V shed 3 bases and J 3 bases; nucleotides not matched to a gene: 5. The CDR3 loop spans 14 amino acids. Germline CDR1 reads MGHRA; CDR2 reads YSYEKL. The CDR3 region is CASSQNRGFYEQYF. Written as DNA, the CDR3 is TGCGCCAGCAGCCAGAACAGGGGTTTCTACGAGCAGTACTTC.

The rearrangement uses TRBV15 and TRBJ2-7, with 13 positions matching TRBD2. Per germline, CDR1 LNHNV and CDR2 YYDKDF (reference sequence). V lost 0 bases and J lost 3; bases outside the gene matches: 2. CDR3 length: 16 residues. The CDR3 here is CATSRERTSGSYEQYF. The CDR3 bases are TGTGCCACCAGCAGAGAGAGGACTAGCGGGAGCTACGAGCAGTACTTC. Complete variable domain (other parts from reference TRBV15 and TRBJ2-7): DAMVIQNPRYQVTQFGKPVTLSCSQTLNHNVMYWYQQKSSQAPKLLFHYYDKDFNNEADTPDNFQSRRPNTSFCFLDIRSPGLGDTAMYLCATSRERTSGSYEQYFGPGTRLTVT.

CDR3 in amino acids: CASSGRQGSYEQYF. The DNA for the CDR3 is TGTGCCAGCAGCGGACGACAGGGGTCCTACGAGCAGTACTTC. This chain uses TRBV9 with TRBJ2-7; 8 bases are a match to TRBD1. V lost 3 bases to trimming and J lost 1 base; unmatched junction nucleotides: 3. Germline V lookup: CDR1 SGDLS, CDR2 YYNGEE. The CDR3 is 14 amino acids. Filled out from reference TRBV9 and TRBJ2-7, the complete variable domain reads DSGVTQTPKHLITATGQRVTLRCSPRSGDLSVYWYQQSLDQGLQFLIQYYNGEERAKGNILERFSAQQFPDLHSELNLSSLELGDSALYFCASSGRQGSYEQYFGPGTRLTVT.

The chain uses TRBV11-3 and TRBJ1-3, with 8 bases identical to TRBD1. This CDR3 has 14 residues. The germline gives CDR1 SGHNT, CDR2 YENEEA. Unmatched junction bases numbered 4, after V lost 3 bases and J lost 6 bases. The CDR3 nucleotides are TGTGCCAGCAGCTTCGGGACAGGAGAAAACACCATATATTTT. Its protein product is CASSFGTGENTIYF.

This chain uses TRBV6-1 with TRBJ1-4; D is ambiguous. The CDR3 is 14 amino acids. CDR1 and CDR2 (germline): MNHNS, SASEGT. Trimming cost V 6 bases and J 4 bases, with 12 bases left between them. The DNA for the CDR3 is TGTGCCAGCAGCGGGAGGGCAGATAATGAAAAACTGTTTTTT. It yields the protein CASSGRADNEKLFF.